This T cell receptor beta chain was documented in a study of beta chain features in type 1 diabetes. The study's findings and limits: Shortening that was moderate but significant affected the TCRB CDR3s of Type 1 diabetes patients in all four CD4+ subsets. PCR might favor shorter templates, equally in patients and controls. For patients, the naive, central memory and Treg TCRB repertoires appeared more alike than for healthy donors.

Researchers reported sorting CD4+ naive, central memory, regulatory and stem cell-like memory cells via CD45RO/CCR7/CD25/CD127/CD95/CD27. What was sequenced were expressed TCRB transcripts, since all of the isolated RNA had been reverse transcribed. Measured with immunoSEQ multiplex PCR; TCRdb has only the in-frame clones, and not every one. The repertoire holds more than 300,000 clones, around 15% seen once, with approximately 0.019% in the top ten. A word on this clone: As yet, its antigen is unknown.

Sequenced material: naive CD4+ T cells from blood. This TCR came from a woman between 18 and 30 years old in good health.

CDR3 nucleotides: TGTGCCAGCTCCCCGACGGGACAGGGAATCGCTGAAGCTTTCTTT. It is translated as CASSPTGQGIAEAFF. V is TRBV18 and J is TRBJ1-1; 9 nucleotides line up with TRBD1. The V segment lost 6 bases and the J segment 6 bases; nucleotides outside the gene matches: 11. The CDR3 covers 15 residues. CDR1 and CDR2 from the germline V gene are KGHSH and LQKENI.